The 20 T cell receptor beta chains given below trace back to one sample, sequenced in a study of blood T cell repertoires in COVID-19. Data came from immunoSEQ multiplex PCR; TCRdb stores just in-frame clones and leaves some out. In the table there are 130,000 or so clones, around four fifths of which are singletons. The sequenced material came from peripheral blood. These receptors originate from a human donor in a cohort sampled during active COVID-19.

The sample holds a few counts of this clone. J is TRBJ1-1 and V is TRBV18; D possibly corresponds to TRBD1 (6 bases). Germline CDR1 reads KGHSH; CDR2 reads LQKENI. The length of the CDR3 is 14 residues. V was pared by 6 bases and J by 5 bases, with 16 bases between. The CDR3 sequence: CASSSLGAGTEAFF. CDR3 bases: TGTGCCAGCTCGTCCTTGGGGGCCGGGACTGAAGCTTTCTTT.

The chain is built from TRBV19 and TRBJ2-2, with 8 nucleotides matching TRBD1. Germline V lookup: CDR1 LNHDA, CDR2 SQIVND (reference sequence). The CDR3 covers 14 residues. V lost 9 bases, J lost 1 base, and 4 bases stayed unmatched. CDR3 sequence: CASRQGWNTGELFF. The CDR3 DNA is TGTGCCAGCAGACAGGGGTGGAACACCGGGGAGCTGTTTTTT.

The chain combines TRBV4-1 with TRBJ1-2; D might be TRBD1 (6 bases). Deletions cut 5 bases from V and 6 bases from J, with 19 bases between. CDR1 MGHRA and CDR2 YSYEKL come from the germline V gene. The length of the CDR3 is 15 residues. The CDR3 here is CASSSSEGGGDGYTF. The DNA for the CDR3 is TGCGCCAGCAGCTCCTCTGAGGGGGGAGGGGATGGCTACACCTTC.

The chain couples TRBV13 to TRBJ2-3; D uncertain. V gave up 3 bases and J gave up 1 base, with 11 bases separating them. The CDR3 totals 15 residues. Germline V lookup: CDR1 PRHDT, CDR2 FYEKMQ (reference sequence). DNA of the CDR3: TGTGCCAGCAGCTTGCGCCCCTCTGGCACAGATACGCAGTATTTT. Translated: CASSLRPSGTDTQYF.

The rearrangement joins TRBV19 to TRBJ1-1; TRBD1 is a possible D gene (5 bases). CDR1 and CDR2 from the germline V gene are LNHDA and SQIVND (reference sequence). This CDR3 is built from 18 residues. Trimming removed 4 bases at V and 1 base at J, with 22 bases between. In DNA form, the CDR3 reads TGTGCCAGTAGTAGTTCCTCGCTAGGGACTTTGGGGAACACTGAAGCTTTCTTT. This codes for CASSSSSLGTLGNTEAFF.

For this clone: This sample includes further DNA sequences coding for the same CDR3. The CDR3 sequence: CASSPGQGGSYEQYF. The CDR3 nucleotides are TGTGCCAGCTCACCAGGACAGGGAGGGTCCTACGAGCAGTACTTC. The rearrangement uses TRBV18 and TRBJ2-7, with D tentatively TRBD1 (8 bases). The CDR3 sequence is 15 residues long. Germline CDR1 reads KGHSH; CDR2 reads LQKENI. V lost 2 bases to trimming and J lost 1 base, with 12 bases between them.

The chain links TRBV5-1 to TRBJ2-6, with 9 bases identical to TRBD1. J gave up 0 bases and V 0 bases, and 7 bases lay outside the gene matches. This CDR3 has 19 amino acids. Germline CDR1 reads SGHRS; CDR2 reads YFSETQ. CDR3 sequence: CASSLVPGTGSSGANVLTF. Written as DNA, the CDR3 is TGCGCCAGCAGCTTGGTTCCCGGGACAGGGAGCTCTGGGGCCAACGTCCTGACTTTC.

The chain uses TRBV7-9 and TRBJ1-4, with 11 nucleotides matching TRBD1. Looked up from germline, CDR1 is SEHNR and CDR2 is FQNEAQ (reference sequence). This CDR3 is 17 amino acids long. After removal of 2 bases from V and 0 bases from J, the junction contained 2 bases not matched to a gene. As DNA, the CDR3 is TGTGCCAGCAGCTTAACGGGACAGGGGGCAACTAATGAAAAACTGTTTTTT. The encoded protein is CASSLTGQGATNEKLFF. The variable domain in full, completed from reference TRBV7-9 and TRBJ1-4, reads DTGVSQNPRHKITKRGQNVTFRCDPISEHNRLYWYRQTLGQGPEFLTYFQNEAQLEKSRLLSDRFSAERPKGSFSTLEIQRTEQGDSAMYLCASSLTGQGATNEKLFFGSGTQLSVL.

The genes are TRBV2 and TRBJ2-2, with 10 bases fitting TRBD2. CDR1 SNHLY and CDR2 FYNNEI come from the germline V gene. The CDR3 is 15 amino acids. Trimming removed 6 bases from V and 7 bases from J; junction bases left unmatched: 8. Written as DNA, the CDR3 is TGTGCCAGCAGAAAAGCGGGGGGGCCTATCGGGGAGCTGTTTTTT. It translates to CASRKAGGPIGELFF.

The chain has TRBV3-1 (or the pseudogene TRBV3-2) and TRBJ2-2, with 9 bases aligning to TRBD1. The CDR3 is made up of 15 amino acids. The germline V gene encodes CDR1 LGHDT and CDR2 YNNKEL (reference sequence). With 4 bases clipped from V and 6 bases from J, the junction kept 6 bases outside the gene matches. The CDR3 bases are TGTGCCAGCAGCCCGGGACAGGGAACGGCCGGGGAGCTGTTTTTT. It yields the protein CASSPGQGTAGELFF.

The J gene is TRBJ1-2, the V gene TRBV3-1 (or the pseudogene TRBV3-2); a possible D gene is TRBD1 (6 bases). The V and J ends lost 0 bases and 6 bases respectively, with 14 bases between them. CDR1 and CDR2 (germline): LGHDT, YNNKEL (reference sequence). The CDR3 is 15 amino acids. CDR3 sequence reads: CASSQDLEQGNGYTF. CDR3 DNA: TGTGCCAGCAGCCAAGATCTCGAACAGGGCAATGGCTACACCTTC.

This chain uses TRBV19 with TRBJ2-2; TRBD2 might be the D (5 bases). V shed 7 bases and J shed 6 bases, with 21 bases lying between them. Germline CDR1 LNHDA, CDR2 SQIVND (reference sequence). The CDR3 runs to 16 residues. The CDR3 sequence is CASTSGGGLASGELFF. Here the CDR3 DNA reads TGTGCCAGTACCTCAGGAGGTGGCCTCGCGTCCGGGGAGCTGTTTTTT.

In DNA form, the CDR3 reads TGCGCCAGCAGCCCACGGACAGTGAACACTGAAGCTTTCTTT. Translating it yields CASSPRTVNTEAFF. The chain has TRBV5-1 and TRBJ1-1; tentative D call: TRBD1 (6 bases). This CDR3 has 14 amino acids. Germline V lookup: CDR1 SGHRS, CDR2 YFSETQ. The V end was cut by 4 bases, the J end by 0 bases, with 10 bases between.

In DNA, the CDR3 is TGTGCCAGCGCATACAGGGGGCAAGGGTCTGAAGCTTTCTTT. Its translation: CASAYRGQGSEAFF. The chain joins TRBV6-5 to TRBJ1-1; TRBD1 agrees at 9 bases. V lost 8 bases, J lost 6 bases, and 10 bases stayed unmatched. The CDR3 contains 14 residues. The germline gives CDR1 MNHEY, CDR2 SVGAGI.

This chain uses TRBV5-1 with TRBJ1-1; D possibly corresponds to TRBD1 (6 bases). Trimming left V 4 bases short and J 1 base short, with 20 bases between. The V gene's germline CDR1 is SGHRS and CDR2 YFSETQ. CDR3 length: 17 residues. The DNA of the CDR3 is TGCGCCAGCAGCCGTAGCGGGTCAGGACAGACGAACACTGAAGCTTTCTTT. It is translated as CASSRSGSGQTNTEAFF.

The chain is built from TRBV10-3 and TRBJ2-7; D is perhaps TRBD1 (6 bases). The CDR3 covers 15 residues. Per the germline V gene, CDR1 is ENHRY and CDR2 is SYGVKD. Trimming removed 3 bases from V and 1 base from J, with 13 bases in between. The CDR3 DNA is TGTGCCATCAGTGAAAGGCAGGGGTTTTCCTACGAGCAGTACTTC. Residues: CAISERQGFSYEQYF.

The CDR3 reads CASSQLGTSGVLEQYF. CDR3 nucleotide sequence: TGTGCCAGCAGCCAACTGGGGACTAGCGGGGTACTCGAGCAGTACTTC. The chain couples TRBV4-2 to TRBJ2-7, with 13 positions matching TRBD2. Losses at the gene ends were 2 bases for V and 6 bases for J; bases not matched to a gene: 7. Germline CDR1 LGHNA, CDR2 YNFKEQ. This CDR3 has 16 amino acids.

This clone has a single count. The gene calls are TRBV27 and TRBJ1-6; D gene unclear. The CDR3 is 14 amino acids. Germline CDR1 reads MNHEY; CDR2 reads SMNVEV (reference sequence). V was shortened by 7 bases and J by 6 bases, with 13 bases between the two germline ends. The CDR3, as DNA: TGTGCCAGCAAAACGCAGGAAACTAATTCACCCCTCCACTTT. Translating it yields CASKTQETNSPLHF.

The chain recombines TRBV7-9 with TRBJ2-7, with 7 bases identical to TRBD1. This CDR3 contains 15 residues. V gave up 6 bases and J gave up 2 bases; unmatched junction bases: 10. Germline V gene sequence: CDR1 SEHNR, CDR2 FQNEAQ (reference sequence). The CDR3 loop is CASSSLRTGTYEQYF. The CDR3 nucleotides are TGTGCCAGCAGTTCGTTACGGACAGGAACCTACGAGCAGTACTTC. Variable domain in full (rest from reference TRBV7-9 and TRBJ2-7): DTGVSQNPRHKITKRGQNVTFRCDPISEHNRLYWYRQTLGQGPEFLTYFQNEAQLEKSRLLSDRFSAERPKGSFSTLEIQRTEQGDSAMYLCASSSLRTGTYEQYFGPGTRLTVT.

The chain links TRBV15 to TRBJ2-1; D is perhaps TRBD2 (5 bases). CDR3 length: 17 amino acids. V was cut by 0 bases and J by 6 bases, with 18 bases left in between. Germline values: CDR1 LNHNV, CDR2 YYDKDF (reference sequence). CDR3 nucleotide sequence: TGTGCCACCAGCAGAGATGGATCGCCAGCGGAGACCAATGAGCAGTTCTTC. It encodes CATSRDGSPAETNEQFF.